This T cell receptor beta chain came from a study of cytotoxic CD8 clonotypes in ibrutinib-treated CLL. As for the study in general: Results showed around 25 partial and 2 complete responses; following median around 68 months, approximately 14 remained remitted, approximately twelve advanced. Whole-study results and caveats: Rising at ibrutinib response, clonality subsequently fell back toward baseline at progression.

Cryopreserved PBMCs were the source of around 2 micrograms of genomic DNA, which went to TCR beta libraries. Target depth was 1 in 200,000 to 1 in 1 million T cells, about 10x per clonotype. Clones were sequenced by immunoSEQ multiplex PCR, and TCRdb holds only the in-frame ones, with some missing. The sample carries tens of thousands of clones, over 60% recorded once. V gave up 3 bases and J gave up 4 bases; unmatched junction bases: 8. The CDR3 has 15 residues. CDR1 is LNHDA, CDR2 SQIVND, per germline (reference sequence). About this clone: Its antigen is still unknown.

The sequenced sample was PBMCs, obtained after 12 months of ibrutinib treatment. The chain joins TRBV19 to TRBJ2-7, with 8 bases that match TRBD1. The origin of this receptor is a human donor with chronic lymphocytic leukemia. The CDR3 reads CASSIGAGGVYEQYF. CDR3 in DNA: TGTGCCAGTAGTATCGGGGCAGGGGGCGTTTACGAGCAGTACTTC.